The clone carrying this TCR beta chain was counted between two and nine times. Its antigen is unknown. Assay used: immunoSEQ multiplex PCR; TCRdb lists only in-frame clones, some missing. The sample has tens of thousands of clones; roughly 70% are singletons. These data come from a study of vaccination effects on CD4 cells after COVID-19. About the research overall: Everyone in the study got two shots of either the BNT162b2 or mRNA-1273 vaccine. Whole-study results and caveats: Within healthy vaccinees, only 1 of 255 vaccine-induced clones displayed cross-reactivity with common cold coronaviruses. Clones arising from infection and from vaccination showed marked clonal contraction late after vaccination.

The germline V gene has CDR1 GTSNPN and CDR2 SVGIG (reference sequence). V shed 1 base and J 0 bases; nucleotides not matched to a gene: 6. The CDR3 loop spans 16 amino acids. Expansion of antigen-specific CD4+ T cells with viral peptide pools was carried out by the ViraFEST assay before sequencing. Once cultured for nine to ten days, the cells underwent separation to obtain CD4+ T cells. Nucleocapsid antibodies stayed negative before and after vaccination, showing no earlier SARS-CoV-2 infection. In the cultures, half the medium was exchanged for IL-2 medium on days 3 and 7. J is TRBJ1-5 and V is TRBV30; 7 bases fit TRBD1. This sample comprised CD4+ T cells from PBMCs cultured with SARS-CoV-2 spike peptides, obtained before COVID-19 vaccination. This clonotype was sampled from a human donor who received a COVID-19 vaccine. CDR3 coding DNA: TGTGCCTGGAGTGACCGGACAGGCTATAGCAATCAGCCCCAGCATTTT. This sequence encodes CAWSDRTGYSNQPQHF.